Each of the 32 T cell receptor beta chains below was sequenced from the same sample in a study of blood T cell repertoires in COVID-19. Libraries were prepared by immunoSEQ multiplex PCR; TCRdb keeps only in-frame clonotypes and omits some of them. The table records 150,000 to 200,000 clones, roughly 80% of them present only once. The source material was peripheral blood. The source is a woman older than 75 with COVID-19, enrolled during active disease.

This chain joins TRBV25-1 and TRBJ1-4; 9 positions match TRBD1. Germline lookup yields CDR1 MGHDK and CDR2 SYGVNS. Trimming removed 3 bases from V and 4 bases from J; junction bases left unmatched: 6. This CDR3 has 16 amino acids. This CDR3 reads CASSDRGTGSNEKLFF. The CDR3 nucleotides are TGTGCCAGCAGTGACCGGGGGACAGGGAGTAATGAAAAACTGTTTTTT.

This clone appeared a few times. The V call is TRBV2, the J call TRBJ2-7, with D possibly matching TRBD1 (6 bases). V lost 8 bases and J lost 2, with 13 bases in between. This CDR3 contains 13 residues. Germline V gene lookup returns CDR1 SNHLY and CDR2 FYNNEI. This CDR3 reads CASRTESTYEQYF. CDR3 sequence (DNA): TGTGCCAGCCGGACAGAATCGACCTACGAGCAGTACTTC.

About this clone itself: The sample has other DNA sequences that encode this CDR3 too. This rearrangement joins TRBV5-4 to TRBJ1-1, with 9 bases aligning to TRBD1. CDR3 length equals 14 residues. Germline CDR1 reads SGHNT; CDR2 reads YYREEE (reference sequence). Unmatched junction bases numbered 6, after V lost 4 bases and J lost 5 bases. Here the CDR3 DNA reads TGTGCCAGCAGCCTAGACAGGGGGAGGACTGAAGCTTTCTTT. This translates into CASSLDRGRTEAFF. Together with reference TRBV5-4 and TRBJ1-1, the CDR3 gives the full variable domain: ETGVTQSPTHLIKTRGQQVTLRCSSQSGHNTVSWYQQALGQGPQFIFQYYREEENGRGNFPPRFSGLQFPNYSSELNVNALELDDSALYLCASSLDRGRTEAFFGQGTRLTVV.

The genes are TRBV27 and TRBJ1-4; D gene ambiguous. The CDR3 has 14 amino acids. The V end was cut by 6 bases, the J end by 6 bases, with 14 bases between. The germline V gene has CDR1 MNHEY and CDR2 SMNVEV (reference sequence). The CDR3: CASRPLGFDEKLFF. CDR3 DNA sequence: TGTGCCAGCAGGCCGCTCGGGTTTGATGAAAAACTGTTTTTT.

J is TRBJ2-7 and V is TRBV10-3, with 8 bases lining up with TRBD2. CDR1 and CDR2 (germline): ENHRY, SYGVKD. Trimming removed 2 bases from V and 2 bases from J; junction bases left unmatched: 17. The CDR3 runs 19 residues. The CDR3 coding sequence is TGTGCCATCAGTGAGCTAACATCTCGGGGGGGGAGGGAGCCCTACGAGCAGTACTTC. It encodes CAISELTSRGGREPYEQYF.

The chain's CDR3 is CASSTSSYNEQFF. The CDR3 nucleotides are TGTGCCAGCAGTACTAGCTCCTACAATGAGCAGTTCTTC. This chain uses TRBV2 with TRBJ2-1; tentatively, D is TRBD2 (5 bases). Looked up from germline, CDR1 is SNHLY and CDR2 is FYNNEI. The CDR3 consists of 13 residues. Trimming removed 5 bases at V and 0 bases at J, with 5 bases between.

This clone was recorded once. V usage is TRBV10-3 and J usage is TRBJ2-2, with TRBD2 matching over 10 bases. Germline V gene data show CDR1 as ENHRY and CDR2 as SYGVKD. The CDR3 covers 16 residues. Trimming took 6 bases from V and 5 from J; bases not matched to a gene: 9. In nucleotides, the CDR3 is TGTGCCATCAGAGCTAGCGGGAGTTCGGTTACCGGGGAGCTGTTTTTT. Protein product: CAIRASGSSVTGELFF.

V gene TRBV5-1 combines with J gene TRBJ1-2; the match to TRBD1 covers 10 bases. This CDR3 is 15 amino acids long. The germline gives CDR1 SGHRS, CDR2 YFSETQ. V lost 6 bases and J lost 5; bases outside the gene matches: 10. CDR3 nucleotides: TGCGCCAGCACCCAACGGACAGGGGGAGGTTATGGCTACACCTTC. Encoded protein: CASTQRTGGGYGYTF.

The chain uses TRBV24-1 and TRBJ2-2; 9 nucleotides agree with TRBD1. CDR3 size: 17 residues. Germline-derived CDR1 and CDR2 are KGHDR and SFDVKD. V lost 1 base, J lost 0 bases, and 2 bases stayed unmatched. The CDR3 here is CATSDLRQGANTGELFF. In DNA form, the CDR3 reads TGTGCCACCAGTGATTTAAGACAGGGGGCGAACACCGGGGAGCTGTTTTTT.

The V and J genes are TRBV28 and TRBJ1-1; D not certain. Germline V gene sequence: CDR1 MDHEN, CDR2 SYDVKM. Trimming stripped 1 base from V and 7 bases from J, with 10 bases between. This CDR3 comprises 13 residues. The DNA for the CDR3 is TGTGCCAGCAGTTTATCCGGCAGACATGAAGCTTTCTTT. Amino acids: CASSLSGRHEAFF. Filled out from reference TRBV28 and TRBJ1-1, the complete variable domain reads DVKVTQSSRYLVKRTGEKVFLECVQDMDHENMFWYRQDPGLGLRLIYFSYDVKMKEKGDIPEGYSVSREKKERFSLILESASTNQTSMYLCASSLSGRHEAFFGQGTRLTVV.

This clone was seen a few times. This chain connects TRBV6-6 to TRBJ1-1; tentatively, D is TRBD1 (5 bases). CDR3 length equals 13 residues. Trimming shortened V by 8 bases and J by 0 bases, and 10 bases separated the two germline ends. Germline V gives CDR1 MNHNY, CDR2 SVGAGI (reference sequence). DNA of the CDR3: TGTGCCAGCGGGAGGGGCGTGAACACTGAAGCTTTCTTT. This codes for CASGRGVNTEAFF.

This sequence joins TRBV11-2 and TRBJ1-1; 8 bases are shared with TRBD1. Germline CDR1 is SGHAT and CDR2 is FQNNGV. This CDR3 spans 13 amino acids. V lost 5 bases to trimming and J lost 7 bases; unmatched junction nucleotides: 6. The CDR3 region is CASSRQGRVEAFF. Written as DNA, the CDR3 is TGTGCCAGCAGCCGACAGGGGCGGGTTGAAGCTTTCTTT. The full variable domain, in which reference TRBV11-2 and TRBJ1-1 provide the parts outside the CDR3, is EAGVAQSPRYKIIEKRQSVAFWCNPISGHATLYWYQQILGQGPKLLIQFQNNGVVDDSQLPKDRFSAERLKGVDSTLKIQPAKLEDSAVYLCASSRQGRVEAFFGQGTRLTVV.

Written as DNA, the CDR3 is TGTGCCAGTAGTGGGGGGGAGACCCAGTACTTC. It translates to CASSGGETQYF. This chain connects TRBV19 to TRBJ2-5, with D perhaps matching TRBD2 (6 bases). Germline V CDR1 and CDR2: LNHDA, SQIVND (reference sequence). This CDR3 is 11 amino acids long. V was pared by 5 bases and J by 5 bases, with 6 bases between.

This clone was observed a few times. This rearrangement joins TRBV6-6 to TRBJ2-7; 7 positions agree with TRBD1. Trimming cost V 1 base and J 4 bases; bases outside gene matches: 1. This CDR3 region has 13 residues. Germline V lookup: CDR1 MNHNY, CDR2 SVGAGI (reference sequence). CDR3 sequence reads: CASSYYRGYEQYF. CDR3 nucleotide sequence: TGTGCCAGCAGTTACTACAGGGGATACGAGCAGTACTTC.

This chain connects TRBV2 to TRBJ2-7, with 10 nucleotides matching TRBD1. CDR1 is SNHLY, CDR2 FYNNEI, per germline. The junction had 4 bases not matched to a gene; V was cut back by 4 bases and J by 4 bases. There are 14 residues in the CDR3. DNA of the CDR3: TGTGCCAGCAGTGTGGACAGGGGGTCGTACGAGCAGTACTTC. Translation: CASSVDRGSYEQYF.

The rearrangement uses TRBV29-1 and TRBJ2-5; D perhaps matches TRBD2 (5 bases). The CDR3 length is 13 residues. Trimming removed 4 bases from V and 4 bases from J, with 13 bases in between. Germline lookup yields CDR1 SQVTM and CDR2 ANQGSEA. The CDR3 protein is CSVGRGKGETQYF. The CDR3 bases are TGCAGCGTTGGCCGGGGAAAGGGAGAGACCCAGTACTTC.

This chain uses TRBV5-1 with TRBJ2-1, with 11 positions matching TRBD2. The germline V gene has CDR1 SGHRS and CDR2 YFSETQ. This CDR3 comprises 16 residues. Trimming took 0 bases from V and 8 from J; bases not matched to a gene: 7. The CDR3 region has the DNA TGCGCCAGCAGCTTGGCCGTAGCGGGGGGGCTGGATGAGCAGTTCTTC. As protein: CASSLAVAGGLDEQFF.

This clone was picked up a small number of times. V usage is TRBV19 and J usage is TRBJ1-3, with D uncertain. This CDR3 contains 15 residues. V was pared by 2 bases and J by 0 bases, with 8 bases between. From germline, CDR1 is LNHDA and CDR2 SQIVND (reference sequence). In nucleotides, the CDR3 is TGTGCCAGTAGTATATCCAGAAACTCTGGAAACACCATATATTTT. Encoded protein: CASSISRNSGNTIYF.

This chain uses TRBV5-5 with TRBJ1-2; D may be TRBD1 (6 bases). Germline CDR1 is SGHKS and CDR2 is YYEKEE (reference sequence). This CDR3 is built from 12 residues. The ends were cut back, 4 bases at V and 8 bases at J, with 12 bases in the middle. CDR3 sequence reads: CASSVRGKGYTF. Here the CDR3 DNA reads TGTGCCAGCAGCGTCAGGGGAAAAGGCTACACCTTC.

The V call is TRBV28, the J call TRBJ2-3, with 16 positions matching TRBD2. Germline V gene sequence: CDR1 MDHEN, CDR2 SYDVKM. J was trimmed by 5 bases and V by 5 bases; bases with no gene match: 13. The CDR3 length is 19 residues. CDR3 protein: CASSPGTSGRAVREDTQYF. DNA of the CDR3: TGTGCCAGCAGTCCAGGGACTAGCGGGAGGGCCGTTCGCGAAGATACGCAGTATTTT.

The V call is TRBV12-5, the J call TRBJ1-1, with D possibly matching TRBD1 (5 bases). The germline V and J ends were trimmed by 0 bases and 4 bases, with 15 bases remaining between them. The CDR3 covers 16 residues. In germline, CDR1 is LGHNT, CDR2 FRNRAP. As DNA, the CDR3 is TGTGCTAGTGGTTTGGTACTGGGGCAGGGATCCACTGAAGCTTTCTTT. Protein product: CASGLVLGQGSTEAFF.

V gene TRBV11-2 combines with J gene TRBJ1-1, with D possibly being TRBD1 (5 bases). Germline loops: CDR1 SGHAT, CDR2 FQNNGV. The germline V and J ends were trimmed by 5 bases and 8 bases, with 15 bases remaining between them. The CDR3 consists of 13 residues. Here the CDR3 DNA reads TGTGCCAGCAGCCCTAACCCAGGGTTAGAAGCTTTCTTT. Amino acids: CASSPNPGLEAFF. The full variable domain, rest sourced from reference TRBV11-2 and TRBJ1-1, is EAGVAQSPRYKIIEKRQSVAFWCNPISGHATLYWYQQILGQGPKLLIQFQNNGVVDDSQLPKDRFSAERLKGVDSTLKIQPAKLEDSAVYLCASSPNPGLEAFFGQGTRLTVV.

The chain is built from TRBV24-1 and TRBJ1-2, with D possibly matching TRBD1 (5 bases). V was shortened by 3 bases and J by 9 bases, with 16 bases between the two germline ends. This CDR3 is 14 amino acids long. Germline V gene data show CDR1 as KGHDR and CDR2 as SFDVKD. DNA for the CDR3: TGTGCCACCAGTGATCCCTGGGGGGAAGGTAGCTACACCTTC. As protein: CATSDPWGEGSYTF.

A single count supports this clone. The chain recombines TRBV5-4 with TRBJ2-7; D call uncertain. Germline lookup yields CDR1 SGHNT and CDR2 YYREEE (reference sequence). V lost 1 base, J lost 6 bases, and 11 bases lay in between. CDR3 length equals 13 residues. CDR3 coding DNA: TGTGCCAGCAGCTTGTATCCTGGGCCCGAGCAGTACTTC. Residues: CASSLYPGPEQYF.

This clone came up a few times. The chain employs TRBV11-3 and TRBJ2-2, with D unclear. Germline V gives CDR1 SGHNT, CDR2 YENEEA. Trimming shortened V by 10 bases and J by 5 bases, and 14 bases separated the two germline ends. The CDR3 consists of 13 residues. As DNA, the CDR3 is TGTGCCACGCCCGAGCCCTTTACCGGGGAGCTGTTTTTT. Translated, it gives CATPEPFTGELFF.

The chain carries TRBV5-5 and TRBJ2-1, with 10 bases lining up with TRBD1. The J segment lost 8 bases and the V segment lost 4 bases, leaving 3 bases of the junction unmatched. The CDR3 runs to 13 residues. The V gene's germline CDR1 is SGHKS and CDR2 YYEKEE (reference sequence). Here the CDR3 reads CASSGDRGYEQFF. In nucleotides, the CDR3 is TGTGCCAGCAGCGGGGACAGGGGTTATGAGCAGTTCTTC.

This chain uses TRBV7-2 with TRBJ1-6; tentative D call: TRBD1 (6 bases). This CDR3 has 16 residues. The germline CDR1 and CDR2 sequences are SGHTA and FQGNSA. V dropped 4 bases and J dropped 0 bases, with 10 bases sitting between them. The CDR3: CASSWGQGSYNSPLHF. CDR3 nucleotide sequence: TGTGCCAGCAGCTGGGGGCAGGGCTCCTATAATTCACCCCTCCACTTT. Variable domain in full (rest from reference TRBV7-2 and TRBJ1-6): GAGVSQSPSNKVTEKGKDVELRCDPISGHTALYWYRQSLGQGLEFLIYFQGNSAPDKSGLPSDRFSAERTGGSVSTLTIQRTQQEDSAVYLCASSWGQGSYNSPLHFGNGTRLTVT.

This rearrangement joins TRBV10-3 to TRBJ1-3; D gene uncertain. This CDR3 has 13 residues. Germline-derived CDR1 and CDR2 are ENHRY and SYGVKD. V lost 9 bases, J lost 4 bases, and 13 bases lay in between. CDR3 in DNA: TGTGCCATTAGACAACCGGAAGGAAACACCATATATTTT. Protein product: CAIRQPEGNTIYF.

The rearrangement links TRBV19 to TRBJ1-4, with no clear D. The CDR3 totals 14 residues. With 3 bases removed from V and 1 base from J, the gap between germline ends came to 6 bases. Germline lookup yields CDR1 LNHDA and CDR2 SQIVND (reference sequence). CDR3 bases: TGTGCCAGTAGTATTGGGCTAACTAATGAAAAACTGTTTTTT. The encoded protein is CASSIGLTNEKLFF.

The rearrangement links TRBV5-8 to TRBJ2-1, with 9 bases fitting TRBD1. The germline V gene has CDR1 SGHTS and CDR2 YDEGEE. J was trimmed by 7 bases and V by 4 bases; bases with no gene match: 12. CDR3 length: 16 amino acids. The CDR3 nucleotides read TGTGCCAGCAGCAGATGGCCCGGGACAGGGTATAATGAGCAGTTCTTC. Its translation is CASSRWPGTGYNEQFF.

The chain employs TRBV20-1 and TRBJ1-1; possible D gene TRBD1, 6 bases. The length of the CDR3 is 16 residues. The germline V gene encodes CDR1 DFQATT and CDR2 SNEGSKA (reference sequence). Trimming cost V 3 bases and J 0 bases, with 17 bases left between them. The CDR3 is CSASDFVTGMNTEAFF. In DNA form, the CDR3 reads TGCAGTGCTAGTGACTTTGTGACAGGAATGAACACTGAAGCTTTCTTT.

This clone was seen more than once but under ten times. The chain employs TRBV11-2 and TRBJ2-1, with TRBD2 as a possible D gene (5 bases). This CDR3 contains 15 residues. CDR1 and CDR2 from the germline V gene are SGHAT and FQNNGV. V lost 0 bases to trimming and J lost 0 bases, with 6 bases between them. The CDR3 nucleotides read TGTGCCAGCAGCTTAGAACTAGTCTCCTACAATGAGCAGTTCTTC. Its protein product is CASSLELVSYNEQFF.